These 22 T cell receptor beta chains originate from one sample sequenced in a study of blood T cell repertoires in COVID-19. Repertoires were generated with immunoSEQ multiplex PCR, while TCRdb's copy carries only in-frame clones and drops some. Here the sample spans some 290,000 clones, 89% being singletons. Sequencing was carried out using peripheral blood. These receptors were taken from a woman aged 25 to 39 with COVID-19, enrolled during active disease.

The V and J genes are TRBV9 and TRBJ1-5, with 9 positions matching TRBD1. The V gene end was trimmed by 4 bases and the J gene end by 6 bases; junction bases not matched to a gene: 8. The germline gives CDR1 SGDLS, CDR2 YYNGEE. The CDR3 is 15 amino acids. The CDR3 sequence: CASSSGGTGSQPQHF. DNA for the CDR3: TGTGCCAGCAGCTCAGGAGGGACAGGGAGTCAGCCCCAGCATTTT.

The chain recombines TRBV7-9 with TRBJ2-7, with 7 positions matching TRBD1. Germline lookup yields CDR1 SEHNR and CDR2 FQNEAQ (reference sequence). Losses at the gene ends were 1 base for V and 2 bases for J; bases not matched to a gene: 2. CDR3 size: 14 residues. CDR3 protein: CASSLETGTYEQYF. Here the CDR3 DNA reads TGTGCCAGCAGCTTAGAGACAGGGACCTACGAGCAGTACTTC.

The chain couples TRBV11-2 to TRBJ2-3; possible D gene TRBD2, 5 bases. Germline V gene data show CDR1 as SGHAT and CDR2 as FQNNGV. Trimming cost V 3 bases and J 8 bases, with 15 bases left between them. The CDR3 is made up of 14 amino acids. The DNA of the CDR3 is TGTGCCAGCAGCTTTCCATACCGGGGTCCTACGCAGTATTTT. This codes for CASSFPYRGPTQYF.

The chain links TRBV27 to TRBJ2-7; 10 bases fit TRBD1. Germline CDR1 reads MNHEY; CDR2 reads SMNVEV (reference sequence). The CDR3 loop spans 16 amino acids. V shed 4 bases, J shed 6 bases, and the junction held 12 bases outside the gene matches. The chain's CDR3 is CASSSLRGTGDLEQYF. The CDR3 region has the DNA TGTGCCAGCAGTTCGTTACGTGGGACAGGGGATCTCGAGCAGTACTTC.

The rearrangement joins TRBV7-9 to TRBJ1-2; D is perhaps TRBD1 (6 bases). Germline CDR1 and CDR2: SEHNR and FQNEAQ (reference sequence). The CDR3 consists of 14 residues. The ends were cut back, 3 bases at V and 2 bases at J, with 10 bases in the middle. DNA for the CDR3: TGTGCCAGCAGCTTTGGGGACACCAACTATGGCTACACCTTC. Amino acids: CASSFGDTNYGYTF.

The rearrangement uses TRBV19 and TRBJ1-1; 9 bases agree with TRBD1. V shed 10 bases and J 3 bases; nucleotides not matched to a gene: 6. This CDR3 is built from 13 residues. Per germline, CDR1 LNHDA and CDR2 SQIVND (reference sequence). This CDR3 is CATTGGAYTEAFF. CDR3 in DNA: TGTGCCACAACAGGGGGCGCTTACACTGAAGCTTTCTTT.

This clone was observed once. This rearrangement joins TRBV6-5 to TRBJ1-5; D ambiguous. V gave up 2 bases and J gave up 9 bases, with 14 bases separating them. Germline values: CDR1 MNHEY, CDR2 SVGAGI. The CDR3 sequence is 14 residues long. The CDR3 DNA sequence: TGTGCCAGCAGTTACCGGAGGGTGAGGTGGCCCCAGCATTTT. It codes for CASSYRRVRWPQHF.

V and J are TRBV19 and TRBJ2-3; 10 positions match TRBD2. Per the germline V gene, CDR1 is LNHDA and CDR2 is SQIVND (reference sequence). J gave up 2 bases and V 10 bases, and 12 bases lay outside the gene matches. The CDR3 has 16 residues. DNA for the CDR3: TGTGCCACGGGGGTGGCAGCGGGGGGGCTCACAGATACGCAGTATTTT. Its protein is CATGVAAGGLTDTQYF.

This clone was counted a single time. This chain uses TRBV19 with TRBJ2-1; D is unclear. This CDR3 has 17 residues. Germline lookup yields CDR1 LNHDA and CDR2 SQIVND (reference sequence). V was clipped by 3 bases and J by 0 bases, with 15 bases between them. The CDR3: CASSIAHLPSSYNEQFF. In DNA form, the CDR3 reads TGTGCCAGTAGTATCGCCCATCTCCCGAGCTCCTACAATGAGCAGTTCTTC.

The chain recombines TRBV19 with TRBJ2-1; TRBD1 matches 9 bases. The CDR3 runs 15 residues. Germline lookup yields CDR1 LNHDA and CDR2 SQIVND (reference sequence). Unmatched junction bases numbered 8, after V lost 9 bases and J lost 2 bases. In nucleotides, the CDR3 is TGTGCCAGCCAAACCGGGACAGGGACCTACAATGAGCAGTTCTTC. Amino acids: CASQTGTGTYNEQFF.

This chain uses TRBV24-1 with TRBJ1-2; tentatively, D is TRBD1 (6 bases). The germline V gene encodes CDR1 KGHDR and CDR2 SFDVKD. This CDR3 spans 14 amino acids. V dropped 3 bases and J dropped 4 bases, with 11 bases sitting between them. The CDR3 loop is CATSDRQGIYGYTF. DNA for the CDR3: TGTGCCACCAGTGATAGGCAGGGGATCTATGGCTACACCTTC.

This sequence joins TRBV11-2 and TRBJ1-1; no clear D. Trimming took 1 base from V and 1 from J, leaving 7 bases between them. The CDR3 loop spans 14 amino acids. CDR1 and CDR2 from the germline V gene are SGHAT and FQNNGV. The DNA for the CDR3 is TGTGCCAGCAGCTTAGGGTCGAGGAACACTGAAGCTTTCTTT. Translating it yields CASSLGSRNTEAFF.

The gene calls are TRBV10-3 and TRBJ1-2; TRBD1 matches 9 bases. Germline V gives CDR1 ENHRY, CDR2 SYGVKD. This CDR3 region has 12 residues. V lost 6 bases, J lost 8 bases, and 4 bases stayed unmatched. CDR3 protein: CAIRRDRAGYTF. The CDR3 region has the DNA TGTGCCATCAGGAGGGACAGGGCAGGCTACACCTTC.

The gene calls are TRBV5-1 and TRBJ1-3; TRBD1 matches 7 bases. From germline, CDR1 is SGHRS and CDR2 YFSETQ. There are 15 residues in the CDR3. The V and J ends lost 0 bases and 2 bases, in that order; junction bases with no gene match: 2. CDR3: CASSLDRGPGNTIYF. In DNA, the CDR3 is TGCGCCAGCAGCTTGGACAGGGGACCTGGAAACACCATATATTTT.

The chain recombines TRBV5-4 with TRBJ1-1; D is unclear. Trimming shortened V by 0 bases and J by 1 base, and 7 bases separated the two germline ends. CDR3 size: 14 residues. CDR1 is SGHNT, CDR2 YYREEE, per germline (reference sequence). For the CDR3, the DNA is TGTGCCAGCAGCTTGGCGGGTAGGAACACTGAAGCTTTCTTT. It translates to CASSLAGRNTEAFF. The full variable domain, with the rest looked up from reference TRBV5-4 and TRBJ1-1, is ETGVTQSPTHLIKTRGQQVTLRCSSQSGHNTVSWYQQALGQGPQFIFQYYREEENGRGNFPPRFSGLQFPNYSSELNVNALELDDSALYLCASSLAGRNTEAFFGQGTRLTVV.

The chain links TRBV18 to TRBJ1-1; a weak D match, TRBD1 (6 bases). V gave up 5 bases and J gave up 3 bases, with 16 bases separating them. CDR3 length: 15 residues. Germline lookup yields CDR1 KGHSH and CDR2 LQKENI. The CDR3, as DNA: TGTGCCAGCTCAGTGGACAGTTGGGGCGACACTGAAGCTTTCTTT. It specifies CASSVDSWGDTEAFF.

The J gene is TRBJ2-7, the V gene TRBV6-1, with TRBD2 identical over 7 bases. This CDR3 spans 15 amino acids. V was pared by 3 bases and J by 0 bases, with 5 bases of the junction left unmatched. Per the germline V gene, CDR1 is MNHNS and CDR2 is SASEGT. Here the CDR3 reads CASSDVPGGSYEQYF. The CDR3 nucleotides are TGTGCCAGCAGTGACGTGCCGGGAGGCTCCTACGAGCAGTACTTC.

The rearrangement joins TRBV7-2 to TRBJ2-1; tentatively, D is TRBD2 (6 bases). V shed 10 bases and J shed 0 bases, with 13 bases lying between them. CDR1 and CDR2 from the germline V gene are SGHTA and FQGNSA. The CDR3 spans 14 residues. CDR3 in DNA: TGTGCCAATAGCGGACGACGCTCCTACAATGAGCAGTTCTTC. Translated, it gives CANSGRRSYNEQFF.

The chain has TRBV7-9 and TRBJ2-2; perhaps TRBD2 as D (6 bases). The CDR3 covers 14 residues. Looked up from germline, CDR1 is SEHNR and CDR2 is FQNEAQ (reference sequence). The V and J ends lost 11 bases and 0 bases respectively, with 13 bases between them. The CDR3 DNA is TGTGCCGGTGGGGAGGCCTCGAACACCGGGGAGCTGTTTTTT. Protein: CAGGEASNTGELFF.

This clone was detected a few times. The chain recombines TRBV6-5 with TRBJ1-2; D might be TRBD1 (6 bases). Between the trimmed V and J ends, which lost 2 bases and 6 bases, there was a span of 13 bases. Germline values: CDR1 MNHEY, CDR2 SVGAGI. This CDR3 region has 14 residues. DNA for the CDR3: TGTGCCAGCAGTTACGCCGAGGGGGGGGATGGCTACACCTTC. This translates into CASSYAEGGDGYTF.

The V and J genes are TRBV29-1 and TRBJ1-1; 8 bases map to TRBD1. This CDR3 is built from 15 residues. Looked up from germline, CDR1 is SQVTM and CDR2 is ANQGSEA. J lost 3 bases, V lost 7 bases, and 13 bases had no gene match. CDR3 DNA sequence: TGCAGCGCCGCAGGGGGCTGGGGGAGGTACACTGAAGCTTTCTTT. It is translated as CSAAGGWGRYTEAFF.

This clone was observed a single time. In DNA form, the CDR3 reads TGTGCCAGCAGCTTAGATGTAGCGGGTATTTCTAGCACAGATACGCAGTATTTT. It encodes CASSLDVAGISSTDTQYF. The chain recombines TRBV11-2 with TRBJ2-3, with 7 positions matching TRBD2. The CDR3 runs 18 residues. The V segment lost 0 bases and the J segment 0 bases; nucleotides outside the gene matches: 9. Germline V gene lookup returns CDR1 SGHAT and CDR2 FQNNGV.